This TCR beta chain was sequenced in a study of OX40 agonist ivuxolimab in advanced cancers. Germline assignment: CDR1 MNHEY and CDR2 SMNVEV (reference sequence). This CDR3 comprises 15 residues. V was pared by 6 bases and J by 0 bases, with 11 bases between. Libraries were prepared by immunoSEQ multiplex PCR; TCRdb keeps only in-frame clonotypes and omits some of them. The profile covers about 21,000 clones, with 70% to 90% appearing a single time and roughly 10% taken by the ten largest. This sequence originates from an adult with an advanced solid tumor such as melanoma, head and neck, liver or kidney cancer. Sequencing was performed on CD4+ or CD8+ T cells sorted from blood, taken in a trial of the OX40 agonist ivuxolimab. J is TRBJ2-2 and V is TRBV27; possible D gene TRBD2, 7 bases. The CDR3 bases are TGTGCCAGCAGGCGGGGGACATCGAACACCGGGGAGCTGTTTTTT. The encoded protein is CASRRGTSNTGELFF.